The clone carrying this T cell receptor beta chain was seen many times. Antigen specificity is unknown. The entry originates in a study of T cells in Graves' hyperthyroidism and ophthalmopathy. Study-wide results and limits: Most clonotypes expanded in thyroid above 0.001 were likewise present in blood.

RNA transcripts served as the template for amplifying TCR beta CDR3 regions. The TCR CDR3 first-round RT-PCR relied on the HTBI primer set. One entry per CDR3 protein, called by TCRdb with MiXCR from the multiplex PCR reads. The table records 100,000 to 140,000 distinct CDR3 sequences, about a sixth of them present only once. If no ophthalmopathy progression occurred within 18 months, Graves' hyperthyroidism was stable. Patients showing uncontrolled infection, other autoimmune disease, pregnancy or lactation were ineligible. J was trimmed by 5 bases and V by 5 bases; bases with no gene match: 4. Germline V CDR1 and CDR2: SEHNR, FQNEAQ (reference sequence). CDR3 size: 13 residues.

The sample taken for sequencing was blood. This chain joins TRBV7-9 and TRBJ2-5; 8 bases match TRBD1. This clonotype was sampled from a woman between 45 and 65 years old with Graves' hyperthyroidism. CDR3 loop: CASSPDRAETQYF. CDR3 nucleotides: TGTGCCAGCAGCCCGGACAGGGCCGAGACCCAGTACTTC.